The 2 T cell receptor beta chains given below trace back to one sample, sequenced in a study of blood T cell repertoires in COVID-19 (dated by TCRdb to 2020 to 2022). The library was obtained by the immunoSEQ multiplex PCR assay. Not all clones reach the TCRdb copy of this immuneACCESS table, which keeps in-frame sequences only. Checked studies attribute under half of the gap to unresolved V genes and leave the rest unexplained. The sample profile shows 93,000 or so clones; nearly 90% of them were found once. Of the sample, approximately 3.1% is held by the ten largest clones. Specimen: peripheral blood. All receptors derive from a man aged 45-65 years in a cohort sampled during active COVID-19.

The chain carries TRBV19 and TRBJ2-3; TRBD1 might be the D (5 bases). The CDR3 has 16 amino acids. Per the germline V gene, CDR1 is LNHDA and CDR2 is SQIVND (reference sequence). V lost 3 bases, J lost 3 bases, and 16 bases lay in between. CDR3: CASSMETGVVTDTQYF. DNA of the CDR3: TGTGCCAGTAGTATGGAAACAGGTGTAGTGACAGATACGCAGTATTTT. The entire variable domain, with the rest obtained from reference TRBV19 and TRBJ2-3, is as follows: DGGITQSPKYLFRKEGQNVTLSCEQNLNHDAMYWYRQDPGQGLRLIYYSQIVNDFQKGDIAEGYSVSREKKESFPLTVTSAQKNPTAFYLCASSMETGVVTDTQYFGPGTRLTVL.

The chain is built from TRBV4-2 and TRBJ1-5; D uncertain. Germline assignment: CDR1 LGHNA and CDR2 YNFKEQ. V was trimmed by 1 base and J by 6 bases, leaving 7 bases between them. CDR3 size: 13 residues. The CDR3 sequence: CASSQGVRQPQHF. CDR3 DNA sequence: TGTGCCAGCAGCCAAGGAGTCCGTCAGCCCCAGCATTTT.